A selection of T cell receptor beta chains follows, all from one sample in a study of cytomegalovirus exposure and HLA in healthy donors. The protocol was immunoSEQ multiplex PCR, while the TCRdb copy is restricted to in-frame clones and leaves out a portion. Recorded here are around 150,000 clones; the top ten clones represent roughly 2%. The sequenced sample consisted of PBMCs. Receptors originate from a man aged 30 to 39 in good health and CMV-seronegative. Both conserved end residues are part of each CDR3. The order of the fields is CDR3 DNA, CDR3 protein, J gene, D gene, CDR3 length, V gene. D genes are given only for firm matches.

TGCAGCGTTGTTAGGGGTCAGAACACTGAAGCTTTCTTT	CSVVRGQNTEAFF	TRBJ1-1	.	13	TRBV29-1
TGTGCCAGCAGCTTGTGGCGGGGTCGGGCAGATACGCAGTATTTT	CASSLWRGRADTQYF	TRBJ2-3	.	15	TRBV5-4
TGTGCCAGTAGTATACGGGGGTTCACAGATACGCAGTATTTT	CASSIRGFTDTQYF	TRBJ2-3	.	14	TRBV19
TGTGCCTGGAGGCCGACAGGGTACGAGCAGTACTTC	CAWRPTGYEQYF	TRBJ2-7	TRBD1	12	TRBV30
TGTGCCAGCAGCTTAGGAGCGAACACTGAAGCTTTCTTT	CASSLGANTEAFF	TRBJ1-1	.	13	TRBV11-1
TGTGCCAGCAGCCTCCGGGCGGGAGGGGTGAATGAGCAGTTCTTC	CASSLRAGGVNEQFF	TRBJ2-1	TRBD2	15	TRBV11-1
TGTGCCAGTCAATCCTTTGCCGGGACAGGAAACGAGCAGTACTTC	CASQSFAGTGNEQYF	TRBJ2-7	TRBD1	15	TRBV19
TGTGCCAGCCTACAGACAGGGGCCTACGAGCAGTACTTC	CASLQTGAYEQYF	TRBJ2-7	TRBD1	13	TRBV11-2
TGTGCCAGCTCACCAACTGGGGGGGCTGATGGCTACACCTTC	CASSPTGGADGYTF	TRBJ1-2	.	14	TRBV18
TGTGCCAGCAGCTTAGCGCTAGATTCCTACGAGCAGTACTTC	CASSLALDSYEQYF	TRBJ2-7	.	14	TRBV7-7
TGTGCCAGCAGCCCTGGCGGCGGGAGGGCCGATGAGCAGTTCTTC	CASSPGGGRADEQFF	TRBJ2-1	TRBD2	15	TRBV7-9
TGTGCCAGCAGCTTGGGTCCCGGTCCTACCTACGAGCAGTACTTC	CASSLGPGPTYEQYF	TRBJ2-7	.	15	TRBV5-4